The 10 T cell receptor beta chains reported below all come from one sample, sequenced in a study of monozygotic twins with inflammatory bowel disease. With the 5' RACE reads reprocessed, TCRdb shows one record per CDR3 protein and no DNA. In all, the sample yields over 130,000 distinct CDR3 sequences. The sequenced sample was blood. The receptors derive from a human donor with ulcerative colitis or Crohn's disease, or a healthy co-twin of an affected twin (not recorded which).

The rearrangement links TRBV7-9 to TRBJ2-1; there is no DNA to check the TCRdb D call of TRBD1. The germline CDR1 and CDR2 sequences are SEHNR and FQNEAQ (reference sequence). This CDR3 comprises 15 residues. The CDR3 region is CASSLASGTFNEQFF. The variable domain in full, with the rest retrieved from reference TRBV7-9 and TRBJ2-1, is DTGVSQNPRHKITKRGQNVTFRCDPISEHNRLYWYRQTLGQGPEFLTYFQNEAQLEKSRLLSDRFSAERPKGSFSTLEIQRTEQGDSAMYLCASSLASGTFNEQFFGPGTRLTVL.

V gene TRBV24-1 combines with J gene TRBJ2-1; the TRBD1 assignment by TCRdb is unverifiable without DNA. The CDR3 consists of 15 residues. Per germline, CDR1 KGHDR and CDR2 SFDVKD. This CDR3 is CATSDPGRGDNEQFF.

The gene calls are TRBV21-1 and TRBJ2-7; absent DNA, TCRdb's TRBD1 call cannot be checked. TRBV21-1 is a known pseudogene. The CDR3 covers 16 residues. CDR3 in amino acids: CASSKVGTGPPYEQYF.

V usage is TRBV28 and J usage is TRBJ2-6; TCRdb gives TRBD2 as the D gene, but with no DNA this cannot be confirmed. There are 17 residues in the CDR3. In germline, CDR1 is MDHEN, CDR2 SYDVKM. This CDR3 reads CASALAGVSSGANVLTF.

The chain is built from TRBV6-5 and TRBJ2-5; TCRdb gives TRBD2 as the D gene, but with no DNA this cannot be confirmed. The CDR3 runs to 16 residues. Germline CDR1 MNHEY, CDR2 SVGAGI. The CDR3 sequence is CASSYFLAGGQETQYF.

The V and J genes are TRBV2 and TRBJ2-4; TCRdb outputs TRBD2, but without DNA this stays unchecked. The germline V gene has CDR1 SNHLY and CDR2 FYNNEI. CDR3 length equals 11 residues. The CDR3 loop is CASIQGHIQYF.

The J gene is TRBJ2-7, the V gene TRBV20-1; TCRdb's D call of TRBD2 is untestable without DNA. Germline lookup yields CDR1 DFQATT and CDR2 SNEGSKA (reference sequence). The CDR3 is 14 residues long. CDR3 in amino acids: CSARVERGAYEQYF.

This sequence joins TRBV27 and TRBJ1-1; TCRdb's D gene call, TRBD1, goes unchecked for lack of DNA. Per the germline V gene, CDR1 is MNHEY and CDR2 is SMNVEV (reference sequence). The CDR3 runs to 13 residues. The CDR3 is CASSFTRDTKAFF.

This sequence joins TRBV20-1 and TRBJ2-3; TCRdb reports TRBD2, a call that lacks DNA to check it against. The CDR3 extends over 14 amino acids. The germline gives CDR1 DFQATT, CDR2 SNEGSKA (reference sequence). This CDR3 is CSADSGGPTDTQYF.

The chain couples TRBV5-4 to TRBJ2-5; TCRdb selects TRBD1, and the lack of DNA leaves this call unchecked. Germline CDR1 SGHNT, CDR2 YYREEE (reference sequence). There are 15 residues in the CDR3. The CDR3 protein is CASSLDYGGAQTQYF.